The rows below give T cell receptor beta chains drawn from one sample of a study of T cell repertoires in cytomegalovirus infection. Each CDR3 protein gets one entry after TCRdb re-called the reads with MiXCR. The sample yields approximately 170,000 distinct CDR3 sequences, 17% seen once. Material for sequencing was CD8+ T cells from PBMCs. The receptors were gathered from a human donor in good health (CMV status not recorded). Some clones in this sample may be carry-over from other donors' samples. Both conserved end residues are part of each CDR3. The D gene is left open where the match is weak. Rows may omit the clone size; those that give it use once, few, many or a size class.

.	TRBV7-3	.	TRBJ2-1	TGTGCCAGCAGCTTAAGGGCAGGAACCTACAATGAGCAGTTCTTC	CASSLRAGTYNEQFF
TRBD1	TRBV7-9	few	TRBJ2-2	TGTGCCAGCAGCCACCGACAGGGTAGTACCGGGGAGCTGTTTTTT	CASSHRQGSTGELFF
.	TRBV6-6	few	TRBJ2-3	TGTGCCAGCAGCCCCGTCGGGGGTACAGATACGCAGTATTTT	CASSPVGGTDTQYF
.	TRBV6-6	.	TRBJ2-2	TGTGCCAGCAGTCCGCTCGAACCTGGCGCCGGGGAGCTGTTTTTT	CASSPLEPGAGELFF
.	TRBV28	many	TRBJ2-5	TGTGCCAGCGCTTCCGGGCGGGACCCAAGAAGGACCCAGTACTTC	CASASGRDPRRTQYF
TRBD2	TRBV7-8	few	TRBJ2-1	TGTGCCAGCAGCGAGACTAGCGGGAGAAGCTCCTACAATGAGCAGTTCTTC	CASSETSGRSSYNEQFF
.	TRBV7-2	.	TRBJ1-2	TGTGCCAGCAGCTTATATCAGGGAGTAGGGGGTGGCTACACCTTC	CASSLYQGVGGGYTF
TRBD1	TRBV28	few	TRBJ1-2	TGTGCCAGCAGCGCAGGGGGTTACTATGGCTACACCTTC	CASSAGGYYGYTF
.	TRBV6-2/TRBV6-3	.	TRBJ2-7	TGTGCCCGCAGTTACTCCGGATACGAGCAGTACTTC	CARSYSGYEQYF
TRBD1	TRBV6-1	few	TRBJ2-1	TGTGCCAGCAGTGAAGCAAGACAGGGGGCACATGAGCAGTTCTTC	CASSEARQGAHEQFF
TRBD2	TRBV7-9	few	TRBJ2-1	TGTGCCAGCAGCTTAGAAGTTAGCGGGCACAATGAGCAGTTCTTC	CASSLEVSGHNEQFF
TRBD1	TRBV6-2/TRBV6-3	many	TRBJ1-6	TGTGCCAGCAGACGGTCCACAGGGGAAAATTCACCCCTCCACTTT	CASRRSTGENSPLHF
TRBD1	TRBV6-2/TRBV6-3	few	TRBJ2-7	TGTGCCAGCAGTCGGACAGGGAGCTCCGAGCAGTACTTC	CASSRTGSSEQYF
.	TRBV4-3	few	TRBJ2-7	TGCGCCAGCAGCCAAGATGGTCCAGGGGTCTCCTACGAGCAGTACTTC	CASSQDGPGVSYEQYF
.	TRBV29-1	.	TRBJ2-7	TGCAGCGTTGGGGCAGGGGACTCCTACGAGCAGTACTTC	CSVGAGDSYEQYF
TRBD1	TRBV4-1	few	TRBJ2-7	TGCGCCAGCAGCCAACACCGGGACAGGGTGAGGGAGCAGTACTTC	CASSQHRDRVREQYF
TRBD2	TRBV7-2	many	TRBJ2-3	TGTGCCAGCAGCTTCCTAGGACTAGCGGGAGAGACAGATACGCAGTATTTT	CASSFLGLAGETDTQYF
TRBD1	TRBV28	.	TRBJ2-5	TGTGCCAGCAGTGGGTGGACAGGGGGCGAGACCCAGTACTTC	CASSGWTGGETQYF
TRBD1	TRBV6-8	.	TRBJ2-5	TGTGCCAGCAGTTCCCGGGACAGGGGTTCGGAGACCCAGTACTTC	CASSSRDRGSETQYF
.	TRBV28	.	TRBJ2-7	TGTGCCAGCAGTTTACACGGCCGAAGAACCGAGCAGTACTTC	CASSLHGRRTEQYF
.	TRBV29-1	few	TRBJ2-7	TGCAGCGCCACGGACACCGACTACGAGCAGTACTTC	CSATDTDYEQYF
.	TRBV15	.	TRBJ2-3	TGTGCCACCAGTTGGGGGAGCGATACGCAGTATTTT	CATSWGSDTQYF
TRBD2	TRBV28	few	TRBJ2-7	TGTGCCAGCAGTTTTCAGCGGGACCCCTACGAGCAGTACTTC	CASSFQRDPYEQYF
.	TRBV7-8	few	TRBJ2-7	TGTGCCAGCAGCTTGCCCGTGGGGGGGGGGCCCGAGCAGTACTTC	CASSLPVGGGPEQYF
.	TRBV7-8	.	TRBJ2-1	TGTGCCAGCATTCCTCTCCCTAACAATGAGCAGTTCTTC	CASIPLPNNEQFF
.	TRBV4-1	few	TRBJ1-5	TGCGCCAGCAGCCAAGGAGCAGGGCAAAGCAATCAGCCCCAGCATTTT	CASSQGAGQSNQPQHF
.	TRBV12-3/TRBV12-4	few	TRBJ2-7	TGTGCCAGCAGTGAGACGTCTAGTTACGAGCAGTACTTC	CASSETSSYEQYF
.	TRBV28	.	TRBJ1-1	TGTGCCACCGGGGTGCTTGAAGCTTTCTTT	CATGVLEAFF
.	TRBV27	.	TRBJ2-3	TGTGCCAGCAGTCCACGGACGGAGGGTGCGGCAGATACGCAGTATTTT	CASSPRTEGAADTQYF
TRBD2	TRBV6-2/TRBV6-3	.	TRBJ2-1	TGTGCCAGCAGTATCGGGACTAGCGGGGCCAGTGATGAGCAGTTCTTC	CASSIGTSGASDEQFF
TRBD1	TRBV4-2	.	TRBJ1-4	TGTGCCAGCAGCCAACCTCGACAGGGACGGAACGGCGGTGAAAAACTGTTTTTT	CASSQPRQGRNGGEKLFF
.	TRBV20-1	.	TRBJ1-2	TGCAGTGCTAGCCCTTCTGACAGACTCGGGTTC	CSASPSDRLGF
.	TRBV4-1	few	TRBJ2-2	TGCGCCAGCAGCCAAGATCAGGGAACCGGGGAGCTGTTTTTT	CASSQDQGTGELFF